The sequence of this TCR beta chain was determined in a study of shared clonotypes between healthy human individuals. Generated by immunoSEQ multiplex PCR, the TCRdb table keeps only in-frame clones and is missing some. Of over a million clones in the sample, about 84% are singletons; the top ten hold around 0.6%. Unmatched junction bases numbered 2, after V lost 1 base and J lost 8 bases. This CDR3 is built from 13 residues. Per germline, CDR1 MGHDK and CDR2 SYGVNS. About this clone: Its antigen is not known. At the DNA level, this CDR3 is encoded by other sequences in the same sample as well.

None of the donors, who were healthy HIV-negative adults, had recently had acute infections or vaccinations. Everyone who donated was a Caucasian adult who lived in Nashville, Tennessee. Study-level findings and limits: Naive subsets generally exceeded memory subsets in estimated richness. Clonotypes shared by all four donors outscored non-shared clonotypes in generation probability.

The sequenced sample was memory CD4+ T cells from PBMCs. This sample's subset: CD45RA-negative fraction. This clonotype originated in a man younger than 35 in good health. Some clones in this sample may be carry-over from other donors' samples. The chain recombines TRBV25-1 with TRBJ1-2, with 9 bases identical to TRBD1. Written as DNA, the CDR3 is TGTGCCAGCAGTGAATGGACAGGGGAAGGCTACACCTTC. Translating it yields CASSEWTGEGYTF.